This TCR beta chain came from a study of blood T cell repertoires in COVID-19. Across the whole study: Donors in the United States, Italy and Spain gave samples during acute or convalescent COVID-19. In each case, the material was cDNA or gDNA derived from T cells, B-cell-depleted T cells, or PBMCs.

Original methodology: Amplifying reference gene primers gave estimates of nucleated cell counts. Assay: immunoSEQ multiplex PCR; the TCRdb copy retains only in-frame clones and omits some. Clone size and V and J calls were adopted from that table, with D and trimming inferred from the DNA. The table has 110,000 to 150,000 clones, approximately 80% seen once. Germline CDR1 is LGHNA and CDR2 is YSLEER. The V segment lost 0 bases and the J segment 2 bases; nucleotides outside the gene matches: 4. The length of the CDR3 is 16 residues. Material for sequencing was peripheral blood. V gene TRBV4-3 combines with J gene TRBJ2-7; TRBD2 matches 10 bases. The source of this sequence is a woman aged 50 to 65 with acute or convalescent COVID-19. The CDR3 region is CASSQDKSGGAYEQYF. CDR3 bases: TGCGCCAGCAGCCAAGATAAAAGCGGGGGGGCCTACGAGCAGTACTTC.